This T cell receptor beta chain was observed in a study of CD8 T cells in Susac syndrome (dated by TCRdb to between 2019 and 2020). General notes on the study: Among the Susac syndrome patients who were sequenced, clinically active disease was present in more than 5 and clinical remission was observed in eight or nine. At blood withdrawal, Susac syndrome patients were either therapy-naive, taking corticosteroids (in some cases with IVIg as well), or taking IVIg alone. Whether CD8+ T cell activation and differentiation in Susac syndrome was antigen driven was tested using repertoire sequencing. Clonality of the CD8+ T cell repertoire was compared between around 13 healthy donors, some 14 Susac syndrome patients and around 15 multiple sclerosis patients.

Of note for this clonotype: The target of this receptor is not known. One base away there is no much larger clone; base qualities are not given.

High-throughput TCR beta sequencing profiled peripheral blood CD8+ and CD4+ T cells from healthy donors, Susac syndrome patients and multiple sclerosis patients. The Susac syndrome patients fulfilled recently defined diagnostic criteria for either definite or probable disease. Bulk CD8+ and CD4+ T cells were purified magnetically by negative isolation, whereas CD8+ TEMRA cells were enriched by FACS. Blood was drawn into EDTA tubes, processed within 24 hours, and PBMCs were isolated by density gradient centrifugation. PBMCs destined for TCR sequencing were cryopreserved in liquid nitrogen and later thawed in a 37 °C water bath. Purity of sorted or isolated CD4+, CD8+ and CD8+ TEMRA cells was at least 90%. RNA was extracted with the RNeasy kit and roughly 0.45 to 1 ug was reverse transcribed using random hexamers. The immunoSEQ multiplex PCR assay, which covers 54 Vbeta and 13 Jbeta segments, was used to amplify TCR beta CDR3 regions. PCR amplification bias was corrected by using a synthetic template baseline for primer optimization and computational correction. Processing in the source paper ran as follows. Only productive sequences were kept, with reads annotated to V, D and J genes according to IMGT and analyzed in immunoSEQ Analyzer. Clonality was computed as one minus Shannon entropy normalized by log2 of the number of productive unique sequences. For each patient and control, public and private clones were evaluated within the 100 most prevalent clones. Clones were defined as Susac-specific when absent from the healthy and MS cohorts, from fewer than 1,300 published viral clones and from other ImmuneACCESS disease sequences. TCRdb redid the processing of the public reads, applying fastp at Q25 and MiXCR, and retained in-frame beta chains. For every CDR3 protein sequence, its rows merge into one entry that carries the most common genes and DNA. TCRdb assigned the V and J calls; the authors' analysis was not used. A total of about 190,000 distinct CDR3 sequences appear in this sample, 85% to 95% of them only once. About 0.15% of the sample comes from the top ten.

Counted from cysteine to phenylalanine, this CDR3 has 17 amino acids. CDR3 DNA only is kept here, 51 bases in frame from base 1. CDR1 SEHNR and CDR2 FQNEAQ are derived from the germline V gene (reference sequence). Compared with germline, V lacks 2 bases and J lacks 6 bases; bases without a gene match: 13. Overall results and qualifications from the work: Susac syndrome CD8+ repertoires showed clonal expansion, highest in CD8+ TEMRA cells and greater in clinically active than remitting patients. The study acknowledged that relatively few individuals were included in the TCR sequencing and HLA analysis. Around 16 and five Susac-specific public clones were found in the total CD8+ and CD8+ TEMRA repertoires, respectively.

This sequence uses TRBV7-9 and TRBJ2-1; 7 of the junction bases match TRBD1. The receptor comes from a human donor with Susac syndrome. The sample taken for sequencing was CD8+ T cells from PBMCs. The DNA is as follows: TGTGCCAGCAGCTTACTTTTGGCAGGGGGTTACCTCAATGAGCAGTTCTTC. Translated, this gives CASSLLLAGGYLNEQFF. Supplemented by the reference TRBV7-9 and TRBJ2-1 proteins around the CDR3, the complete variable domain is DTGVSQNPRHKITKRGQNVTFRCDPISEHNRLYWYRQTLGQGPEFLTYFQNEAQLEKSRLLSDRFSAERPKGSFSTLEIQRTEQGDSAMYLCASSLLLAGGYLNEQFFGPGTRLTVL.